Shown below are 7 T cell receptor beta chains from a single sample sequenced in a study of OX40 agonist ivuxolimab in advanced cancers. TCRdb's table, derived via immunoSEQ multiplex PCR, lists solely in-frame clones and lacks some. The top ten hold 4% to 5.5% of the sample, which has roughly 60,000 clones, roughly 84% seen once. Sequencing used CD4+ or CD8+ T cells sorted from blood, obtained in a trial of the OX40 agonist ivuxolimab. Source of these receptors: an adult with an advanced solid tumor such as melanoma, head and neck, liver or kidney cancer.

The V gene is TRBV19, the J gene TRBJ1-2; 10 bases are a match to TRBD1. V was clipped by 10 bases and J by 1 base; unmatched bases: 9. CDR1 is LNHDA, CDR2 SQIVND, per germline (reference sequence). The CDR3 is 15 amino acids. The CDR3 sequence is CATIPGQGYNYGYTF. The CDR3, as DNA: TGTGCCACCATTCCGGGACAGGGGTATAACTATGGCTACACCTTC.

The rearrangement links TRBV2 to TRBJ2-5, with D perhaps TRBD1 (5 bases). Per germline, CDR1 SNHLY and CDR2 FYNNEI. V was shortened by 1 base and J by 1 base, with 10 bases between the two germline ends. This CDR3 spans 15 amino acids. As DNA, the CDR3 is TGTGCCAGCAGTGAAGGGACACTCCCCCAAGAGACCCAGTACTTC. Its translation: CASSEGTLPQETQYF.

The chain links TRBV13 to TRBJ2-3; 7 nucleotides match TRBD1. V lost 4 bases to trimming and J lost 3 bases; unmatched junction nucleotides: 10. The CDR3 is made up of 16 amino acids. The V gene's germline CDR1 is PRHDT and CDR2 FYEKMQ (reference sequence). The CDR3 region is CASSSRTGLRTDTQYF. CDR3 nucleotides: TGTGCCAGCAGCTCCCGGACAGGACTTCGTACAGATACGCAGTATTTT.

V usage is TRBV7-6 and J usage is TRBJ1-3; D uncertain. Deletions cut 5 bases from V and 7 bases from J, with 18 bases between. The CDR3 runs 15 residues. The germline V gene encodes CDR1 SGHVS and CDR2 FNYEAQ. The DNA of the CDR3 is TGTGCCAGCAGCGCCCAGAGTGCACTGAGGAACACCATATATTTT. This encodes CASSAQSALRNTIYF.

The chain links TRBV5-1 to TRBJ2-2, with a tentative D call TRBD1 (5 bases). Germline V lookup: CDR1 SGHRS, CDR2 YFSETQ. The CDR3 loop spans 14 amino acids. V was clipped by 4 bases and J by 1 base, with 8 bases between them. CDR3 region: CASSPGQNTGELFF. DNA of the CDR3: TGCGCCAGCAGCCCCGGACAGAACACCGGGGAGCTGTTTTTT.

The chain links TRBV7-8 to TRBJ2-2; maybe TRBD1 (6 bases). The CDR3 extends over 16 amino acids. Germline CDR1 reads SGHVS; CDR2 reads FQNEAQ. Trimming took 5 bases from V and 2 from J, leaving 15 bases between them. The CDR3 loop is CASSIRDIRNTGELFF. CDR3 bases: TGTGCCAGCAGCATCCGGGACATCAGAAACACCGGGGAGCTGTTTTTT.

This chain connects TRBV15 to TRBJ2-1; tentatively, D is TRBD2 (6 bases). This CDR3 spans 14 amino acids. The V end lost 2 bases, the J end lost 3 bases, and 8 bases lay between the germline ends. From germline, CDR1 is LNHNV and CDR2 YYDKDF (reference sequence). The CDR3 protein is CATSRQGGYNEQFF. CDR3 nucleotides: TGTGCCACCAGCAGACAGGGAGGCTACAATGAGCAGTTCTTC.